Detailed here is one T cell receptor beta chain. Its antigen is still unknown. This record belongs to a study of beta chain features in type 1 diabetes. Study results and limitations: Moderate but significant shortening of TCRB CDR3s was recorded in all four CD4+ subsets from Type 1 diabetes patients. At VDJ recombination sites, type 1 diabetes patients had fewer insertions and more deleted nucleotides.

Expressed TCRB transcripts got sequenced, as all isolated RNA was reverse transcribed. The data were produced by immunoSEQ multiplex PCR, yet TCRdb's version contains in-frame clones alone and is incomplete. The sample holds hundreds of thousands of clones, around 15% seen once. The CDR3 extends over 13 amino acids. CDR1 is SGHDT, CDR2 YYEEEE, per germline. Deletions cut 0 bases from V and 7 bases from J, with 5 bases between. This TCR derives from a man between 18 and 35 years old with type 1 diabetes. Sequencing used naive CD4+ T cells from blood. The gene calls are TRBV5-6 and TRBJ1-6; no clear D gene. CDR3 nucleotide sequence: TGTGCCAGCAGCTTGGATCGCAATTCACCCCTCCACTTT. Its protein product is CASSLDRNSPLHF.